This TCR beta chain was recorded in a study of T cell responses to AZD1222 COVID-19 vaccine (dated by TCRdb to about 2021). Background on the whole study: A total of 233 trial participants underwent TCR sequencing, of whom 207 received two doses of AZD1222 and about 25 received two doses of the MenACWY control vaccine. Enrollment into the trials was organized by age into subgroups of 18-55, 56-69 and 70-plus years, and those subgroups contained about 150, 27 and 61 TCR-sequenced participants, respectively. What the research found in general, with its limitations: Reportedly, almost half of the unique spike-specific TCRs recognized epitopes lying outside the regions that are mutated in the B.1.351 and B.1.1.7 variants. Spike-specific TCR breadth and depth rose significantly after two AZD1222 doses compared with day 0 and with MenACWY recipients. The vaccine-associated CD4 TCRs covered the entire spike protein, and the dominant responses fell in regions 160-218 and 743-854. Only six AZD1222 recipients were SARS-CoV-2 seropositive at baseline, limiting conclusions about previously exposed vaccinees. Participants were mostly white British and included more females than males, and it was suggested by the authors that clonal diversity may have been underestimated. No day 14 peak-response samples were available, so repertoires were characterized only after the peak T cell response. In the small 56-69-year group, the increase in depth fell short of significance, most likely because of low power.

Measured from the cysteine to the phenylalanine, the CDR3 is 14 residues long. The kept DNA is CDR3 alone, 42 bases in frame from the first base. Reading the germline V gene gives CDR1 MNHEY and CDR2 SVGAGI. Cut back by 6 bases and 1 base, the V and J ends lie 12 bases apart. The CDR3 regions of human TCRbeta chains were analyzed by immunosequencing. The original pipeline was this. TCRs in the repertoires were compared against a reference library of SARS-CoV-2-specific TCRs that had been generated with the MIRA antigen-specificity platform. Breadth was defined as the fraction of unique TCRs that were SARS-CoV-2-associated. Depth was defined as the fraction of total T cells that were SARS-CoV-2-associated. Each spike-specific TCR was assigned to its reactive spike region and to a CD4 or CD8 class using the MIRA data. Log10-transformed breadth and depth values were compared by one-way ANOVA with Sidak's multiple comparisons tests. Drawn from immuneACCESS, this table holds only the in-frame rearrangements with V and J called that TCRdb kept. Clones are partly lost; checked studies trace under half to an unresolved V gene and leave the rest unexplained. V and J calls and clone size are given by that table; D and trimming were obtained from the DNA. The sample table shows just over 150,000 clones, and roughly nine tenths are seen once. Approximately 7% of the sample belongs to the ten largest clones.

This sample's time point label indicates: sample from adult after SARS-CoV-2 infection, after symptom onset. A couple of convalescent COVID-19 patients, sampled after symptom onset from adults with prior SARS-CoV-2 infection, were also TCR-sequenced for comparison. Notes on this clone: Its binding antigen is unknown. No quality values exist for individual bases; no much larger clone is one base distant.

The sequence derives from an adult who had recovered from COVID-19. This sample comprised peripheral blood, obtained after recovery from COVID-19. This receptor chain uses TRBV6-5 and TRBJ1-2, with no confident D gene call. DNA sequence: TGTGCCAGCAGAACTGTACTAGATAACTATGGCTACACCTTC. Its translation is CASRTVLDNYGYTF.